The 16 T cell receptor beta chains in this list originate from one sample, sequenced in a study of blood T cell repertoires in COVID-19. Assay used: immunoSEQ multiplex PCR; TCRdb lists only in-frame clones, some missing. The sample contains just under 45,000 clones, 87% of which appear only once. Sequenced material: peripheral blood. These receptors all stem from a woman of 80 years or more in a cohort sampled during active or convalescent COVID-19.

The CDR3 DNA follows: TGTGCCAGCAGAGGGGGAAGGGACAGTATCTCCTACGAGCAGTACTTC. Translated, it gives CASRGGRDSISYEQYF. The chain employs TRBV2 and TRBJ2-7; 7 bases agree with TRBD1. Germline lookup yields CDR1 SNHLY and CDR2 FYNNEI. V gave up 6 bases and J gave up 0 bases; unmatched junction bases: 11. The CDR3 extends over 16 amino acids.

The chain combines TRBV9 with TRBJ2-5, with 8 bases identical to TRBD1. CDR1 SGDLS and CDR2 YYNGEE come from the germline V gene. There are 15 residues in the CDR3. The trim removed 0 bases at V and 5 bases at J, leaving 6 bases unmatched. CDR3 residues: CASSVAGDRWETQYF. In nucleotides, the CDR3 is TGTGCCAGCAGCGTAGCTGGGGACAGGTGGGAGACCCAGTACTTC.

The rearrangement joins TRBV9 to TRBJ2-1; a possible D gene is TRBD2 (6 bases). Germline V lookup: CDR1 SGDLS, CDR2 YYNGEE. The CDR3 length is 16 residues. V lost 3 bases and J 4 bases, leaving 17 bases between the germline ends. The chain's CDR3 is CASSAGDSSFYNEQFF. In DNA form, the CDR3 reads TGTGCCAGCAGCGCCGGGGACTCCAGCTTTTACAATGAGCAGTTCTTC. The entire variable domain, with the rest obtained from reference TRBV9 and TRBJ2-1, is as follows: DSGVTQTPKHLITATGQRVTLRCSPRSGDLSVYWYQQSLDQGLQFLIQYYNGEERAKGNILERFSAQQFPDLHSELNLSSLELGDSALYFCASSAGDSSFYNEQFFGPGTRLTVL.

In this sample, this clone turned up once. The chain links TRBV11-3 to TRBJ2-6; the match to TRBD1 covers 9 bases. This CDR3 is 16 amino acids long. The ends lost 4 bases at V and 4 bases at J; junction bases unmatched: 5. Germline V gene lookup returns CDR1 SGHNT and CDR2 YENEEA. CDR3 sequence reads: CASSWYRGPGANVLTF. CDR3 sequence (DNA): TGTGCCAGCAGCTGGTACAGGGGGCCGGGGGCCAACGTCCTGACTTTC.

The V call is TRBV5-8, the J call TRBJ2-3; D is unclear. This CDR3 has 15 amino acids. Germline lookup yields CDR1 SGHTS and CDR2 YDEGEE. Trimming took off 0 bases at V and 2 bases at J, with 10 bases between the two ends. DNA for the CDR3: TGTGCCAGCAGCTTGGTAGATTCTGCCACAGATACGCAGTATTTT. It translates to CASSLVDSATDTQYF.

CDR3 sequence (DNA): TGTGCCAGCAGCTGGGGGAGGGGTGAAGCTTTCTTT. Its translation: CASSWGRGEAFF. The gene calls are TRBV5-6 and TRBJ1-1, with D tentatively TRBD1 (5 bases). V dropped 3 bases and J dropped 7 bases, with 10 bases sitting between them. This CDR3 region has 12 residues. Looked up from germline, CDR1 is SGHDT and CDR2 is YYEEEE. Looking up the rest from reference TRBV5-6 and TRBJ1-1 gives the full variable domain: DAGVTQSPTHLIKTRGQQVTLRCSPKSGHDTVSWYQQALGQGPQFIFQYYEEEERQRGNFPDRFSGHQFPNYSSELNVNALLLGDSALYLCASSWGRGEAFFGQGTRLTVV.

The genes are TRBV7-6 and TRBJ1-4; D ambiguous. The CDR3 has 15 amino acids. From germline, CDR1 is SGHVS and CDR2 FNYEAQ. Trimming cost V 5 bases and J 1 base, with 11 bases left between them. CDR3 nucleotides: TGTGCCAGCAGCCGCGGCGGGCAAACTAATGAAAAACTGTTTTTT. This gives the protein CASSRGGQTNEKLFF.

The rearrangement uses TRBV7-8 and TRBJ2-1; the match to TRBD2 covers 12 bases. The CDR3 sequence is 16 residues long. V lost 2 bases to trimming and J lost 5 bases; unmatched junction nucleotides: 4. Germline lookup yields CDR1 SGHVS and CDR2 FQNEAQ. The CDR3 coding sequence is TGTGCCAGCAGCTTATATGGACTAGCGGGAAACAATGAGCAGTTCTTC. Its translation is CASSLYGLAGNNEQFF. The variable domain in full, with the rest retrieved from reference TRBV7-8 and TRBJ2-1, is GAGVSQSPRYKVAKRGQDVALRCDPISGHVSLFWYQQALGQGPEFLTYFQNEAQLDKSGLPSDRFFAERPEGSVSTLKIQRTQQEDSAVYLCASSLYGLAGNNEQFFGPGTRLTVL.

The V and J genes are TRBV30 and TRBJ2-2, with D hard to call. From germline, CDR1 is GTSNPN and CDR2 SVGIG (reference sequence). The CDR3 spans 14 residues. The V end lost 3 bases, the J end lost 1 base, and 9 bases lay between the germline ends. CDR3 region: CAWSPSVNTGELFF. The CDR3 DNA is TGTGCCTGGAGCCCCAGCGTGAACACCGGGGAGCTGTTTTTT.

The J gene is TRBJ1-5, the V gene TRBV30; maybe TRBD1 (5 bases). The CDR3 has 13 residues. Germline CDR1 GTSNPN, CDR2 SVGIG (reference sequence). Deletions cut 4 bases from V and 1 base from J, with 8 bases between. Here the CDR3 DNA reads TGTGCCTGGACTGGGGGGAGCAATCAGCCCCAGCATTTT. Translating gives CAWTGGSNQPQHF.

The chain carries TRBV6-5 and TRBJ2-1; D remains unclear. CDR1 and CDR2 from the germline V gene are MNHEY and SVGAGI. V dropped 5 bases and J dropped 9 bases, with 11 bases sitting between them. The CDR3 has 12 residues. Here the CDR3 reads CASSPLNGEQFF. CDR3 DNA sequence: TGTGCCAGCAGTCCCTTGAACGGTGAGCAGTTCTTC.

The count of this clone is one. The genes are TRBV5-1 and TRBJ1-1, with D tentatively TRBD1 (5 bases). The CDR3 length is 13 residues. V lost 2 bases and J 5 bases, leaving 10 bases between the germline ends. The germline CDR1 and CDR2 sequences are SGHRS and YFSETQ. The CDR3 nucleotides read TGCGCCAGCAGCTTAGGGGTGACAACTGAAGCTTTCTTT. Its translation is CASSLGVTTEAFF.

The genes are TRBV6-6 and TRBJ1-3, with a possible D match to TRBD1 (5 bases). The length of the CDR3 is 16 residues. In germline, CDR1 is MNHNY, CDR2 SVGAGI (reference sequence). With 5 bases removed from V and 0 bases from J, the gap between germline ends came to 14 bases. CDR3 region: CASSRATDVSGNTIYF. The DNA of the CDR3 is TGTGCCAGCAGTAGGGCGACAGACGTCTCTGGAAACACCATATATTTT.

This chain links TRBV7-2 with TRBJ1-6, with D perhaps TRBD1 (5 bases). This CDR3 is 16 amino acids long. Germline CDR1 is SGHTA and CDR2 is FQGNSA. Trimming took off 2 bases at V and 7 bases at J, with 15 bases between the two ends. CDR3 nucleotides: TGTGCCAGCAGCTTATTGGGGGGACCACCAAATTCACCCCTCCACTTT. Its protein product is CASSLLGGPPNSPLHF.

This sequence joins TRBV5-1 and TRBJ2-1; D is unresolved. Trimming shortened V by 0 bases and J by 0 bases, and 7 bases separated the two germline ends. CDR1 is SGHRS and CDR2 is YFSETQ in the germline V gene. The CDR3 extends over 15 amino acids. CDR3 DNA sequence: TGCGCCAGCAGCTTGGCCTACCTCTCCTACAATGAGCAGTTCTTC. Its protein is CASSLAYLSYNEQFF. Full variable domain (rest looked up from reference TRBV5-1 and TRBJ2-1): KAGVTQTPRYLIKTRGQQVTLSCSPISGHRSVSWYQQTPGQGLQFLFEYFSETQRNKGNFPGRFSGRQFSNSRSEMNVSTLELGDSALYLCASSLAYLSYNEQFFGPGTRLTVL.

V usage is TRBV6-4 and J usage is TRBJ2-2, with D tentatively TRBD2 (6 bases). The germline V gene encodes CDR1 MRHNA and CDR2 SNTAGT. Trimming took 5 bases from V and 6 from J, leaving 10 bases between them. This CDR3 spans 13 amino acids. The CDR3 sequence: CASSLTSPGELFF. The CDR3 DNA is TGTGCCAGCAGTCTGACTAGTCCCGGGGAGCTGTTTTTT.